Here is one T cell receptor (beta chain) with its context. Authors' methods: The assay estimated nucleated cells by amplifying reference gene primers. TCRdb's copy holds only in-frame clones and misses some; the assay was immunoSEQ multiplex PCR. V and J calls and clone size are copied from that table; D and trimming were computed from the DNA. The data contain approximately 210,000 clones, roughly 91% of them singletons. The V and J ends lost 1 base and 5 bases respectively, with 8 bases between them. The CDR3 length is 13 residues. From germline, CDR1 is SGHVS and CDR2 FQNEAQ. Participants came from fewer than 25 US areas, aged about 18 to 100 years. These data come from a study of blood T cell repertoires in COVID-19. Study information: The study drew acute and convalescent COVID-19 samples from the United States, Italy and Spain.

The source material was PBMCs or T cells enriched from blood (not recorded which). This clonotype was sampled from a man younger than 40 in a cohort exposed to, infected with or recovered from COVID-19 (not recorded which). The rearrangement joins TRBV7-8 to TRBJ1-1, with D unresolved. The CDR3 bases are TGTGCCAGCAGCTTAGTCATGAGAACTGAAGCTTTCTTT. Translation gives CASSLVMRTEAFF.